This T cell receptor (beta chain) was documented in a study of cytomegalovirus exposure and HLA in healthy donors. It was with 60 Vbeta and 13 Jbeta primers that the PCR ran. TCRdb's copy holds only in-frame clones and misses some; the assay was immunoSEQ multiplex PCR. The sample has 95,000 to 110,000 clones, around four fifths seen once. Sequencing input: PBMCs. The receptor's source is a man aged 25-45 years in good health and CMV-seronegative.

The CDR3 spells CASSPRRARGLETQYF. The CDR3 DNA is TGTGCCAGCAGCCCGCGACGGGCCAGGGGGCTAGAGACCCAGTACTTC. V gene TRBV7-6 combines with J gene TRBJ2-5, with TRBD1 identical over 8 bases. V lost 5 bases and J lost 4; bases outside the gene matches: 12. Germline-derived CDR1 and CDR2 are SGHVS and FNYEAQ. CDR3 length equals 16 residues.